The 30 T cell receptor beta chains given below trace back to one sample, sequenced in a study of OX40 agonist ivuxolimab in advanced cancers. The repertoire was sequenced with immunoSEQ multiplex PCR; TCRdb's copy has only in-frame clones and lacks some. The top ten clones hold just under 1% of a sample with 70,000 to 85,000 clones, approximately 86% of them seen once. Specimen: CD4+ or CD8+ T cells sorted from blood, collected in a trial of the OX40 agonist ivuxolimab. All receptors come from an adult with an advanced solid tumor such as melanoma, head and neck, liver or kidney cancer.

The V call is TRBV18, the J call TRBJ1-2; TRBD1 is a possible D gene (6 bases). This CDR3 has 14 amino acids. V lost 0 bases and J 8 bases, leaving 13 bases between the germline ends. Germline CDR1 is KGHSH and CDR2 is LQKENI. The CDR3 spells CASSPPGRGEGYTF. The CDR3 bases are TGTGCCAGCTCACCACCTGGAAGGGGGGAAGGCTACACCTTC.

This clone was found a few times. The chain couples TRBV6-5 to TRBJ1-2; 8 nucleotides align to TRBD1. V trimming: 6 bases; J trimming: 1 base; junction bases outside the gene matches: 4. The CDR3 spans 14 residues. In germline, CDR1 is MNHEY, CDR2 SVGAGI. Here the CDR3 DNA reads TGTGCCAGCAGACAGGGGGGGGGTAACTATGGCTACACCTTC. This encodes CASRQGGGNYGYTF.

The chain has TRBV7-9 and TRBJ2-7; D is possibly TRBD1 (6 bases). CDR3 length: 12 amino acids. Germline V CDR1 and CDR2: SEHNR, FQNEAQ (reference sequence). Trimming removed 8 bases at V and 1 base at J, with 9 bases between. The CDR3 region is CASGGRSYEQYF. The CDR3 region has the DNA TGTGCCAGCGGGGGCAGATCCTACGAGCAGTACTTC. The full variable domain, its missing parts supplied by reference TRBV7-9 and TRBJ2-7, is DTGVSQNPRHKITKRGQNVTFRCDPISEHNRLYWYRQTLGQGPEFLTYFQNEAQLEKSRLLSDRFSAERPKGSFSTLEIQRTEQGDSAMYLCASGGRSYEQYFGPGTRLTVT.

This chain joins TRBV5-1 and TRBJ2-3, with D perhaps matching TRBD2 (5 bases). Germline loops: CDR1 SGHRS, CDR2 YFSETQ. V dropped 4 bases and J dropped 0 bases, with 9 bases sitting between them. CDR3 size: 14 residues. Here the CDR3 DNA reads TGCGCCAGCAGCCCGGAGGCTAGCACAGATACGCAGTATTTT. As protein: CASSPEASTDTQYF.

The rearrangement joins TRBV29-1 to TRBJ1-1; a possible D gene is TRBD1 (5 bases). V was clipped by 2 bases and J by 4 bases, with 14 bases between them. The CDR3 spans 14 residues. Per the germline V gene, CDR1 is SQVTM and CDR2 is ANQGSEA. The CDR3 spells CSVEKRSRVTEAFF. The CDR3, as DNA: TGCAGCGTTGAAAAGAGATCCAGGGTCACTGAAGCTTTCTTT.

This clone occurred a few times. The chain joins TRBV6-5 to TRBJ2-7; 10 bases map to TRBD1. The CDR3 loop spans 15 amino acids. V dropped 7 bases and J dropped 1; count of bases not matched to a gene: 7. CDR1 MNHEY and CDR2 SVGAGI come from the germline V gene. CDR3 sequence reads: CASTPRQGASYEQYF. The CDR3 bases are TGTGCCAGCACGCCCCGACAGGGGGCTTCCTACGAGCAGTACTTC.

This chain links TRBV10-3 with TRBJ1-2; D ambiguous. This CDR3 has 13 amino acids. Germline V gene data show CDR1 as ENHRY and CDR2 as SYGVKD. V lost 0 bases and J lost 6, with 8 bases in between. CDR3 region: CAISESWNDGYTF. The CDR3 DNA reads as TGTGCCATCAGTGAGTCATGGAATGATGGCTACACCTTC.

This chain connects TRBV27 to TRBJ1-5; a weak D match, TRBD1 (6 bases). V lost 5 bases and J lost 3, with 11 bases in between. CDR3 length: 14 residues. Germline CDR1 is MNHEY and CDR2 is SMNVEV (reference sequence). The CDR3 DNA follows: TGTGCCAGCAGTCCCGGGGGCCACAATCAGCCCCAGCATTTT. Encoded protein: CASSPGGHNQPQHF.

In DNA form, the CDR3 reads TGTGCCAGCAGCTTAGCGGCACTCGCAACCTACGAGCAGTACTTC. This translates into CASSLAALATYEQYF. The V call is TRBV11-1, the J call TRBJ2-7; D remains unclear. Trimming removed 0 bases from V and 2 bases from J, with 11 bases in between. CDR3 length equals 15 residues. Germline CDR1 and CDR2: SGHAT and FQDESV (reference sequence).

The chain uses TRBV9 and TRBJ2-6, with D possibly called TRBD1 or TRBD2 (6 bases each). The germline gives CDR1 SGDLS, CDR2 YYNGEE. The CDR3 contains 16 residues. V lost 3 bases and J lost 2, with 12 bases in between. CDR3 bases: TGTGCCAGCAGCGCCCATGGGGGGCCTGGGGCCAACGTCCTGACTTTC. Amino acids: CASSAHGGPGANVLTF.

In DNA, the CDR3 is TGTGCCAGCAGCTTGGCCCGTCTAGCGGAGTTCAAAAACATTCAGTACTTC. Translating it yields CASSLARLAEFKNIQYF. The rearrangement joins TRBV7-9 to TRBJ2-4; TRBD2 matches 7 bases. The CDR3 covers 17 residues. With V trimmed by 3 bases and J by 3 bases, 11 bases remained unmatched. Germline CDR1 is SEHNR and CDR2 is FQNEAQ (reference sequence).

The rearrangement links TRBV10-1 to TRBJ2-1; 8 bases are shared with TRBD1. The CDR3 extends over 15 amino acids. Trimming cost V 1 base and J 9 bases; bases outside gene matches: 8. CDR1 WNHNN and CDR2 SYGVQD come from the germline V gene (reference sequence). As DNA, the CDR3 is TGCGCCAGCAGTGAGTACCGGACAGGGTTCGGTGAGCAGTTCTTC. This codes for CASSEYRTGFGEQFF.

V is TRBV10-3 and J is TRBJ2-1, with 8 bases aligning to TRBD2. CDR3 size: 15 residues. Per the germline V gene, CDR1 is ENHRY and CDR2 is SYGVKD. Trimming cost V 1 base and J 10 bases; bases outside gene matches: 9. CDR3 coding DNA: TGTGCCATCAGTGAGTATCAGGCGGGAGGCGGGGAGCAGTTCTTC. It specifies CAISEYQAGGGEQFF.

The chain combines TRBV2 with TRBJ2-1; TRBD2 is a possible D gene (5 bases). The V end lost 8 bases, the J end lost 10 bases, and 18 bases lay between the germline ends. CDR3 length equals 13 residues. CDR1 is SNHLY, CDR2 FYNNEI, per germline. This CDR3 reads CASGLVWRREQFF. The CDR3 DNA reads as TGTGCCAGCGGCTTGGTCTGGAGGAGGGAGCAGTTCTTC.

The V and J genes are TRBV19 and TRBJ1-5; D is possibly TRBD1 (6 bases). CDR3 length: 13 amino acids. CDR1 and CDR2 from the germline V gene are LNHDA and SQIVND (reference sequence). The ends were cut back, 0 bases at V and 9 bases at J, with 9 bases in the middle. In nucleotides, the CDR3 is TGTGCCAGTAGTATAGAGGACAGCCGGCCCCAGCATTTT. Its protein is CASSIEDSRPQHF.

The rearrangement joins TRBV10-2 to TRBJ2-5; D is ambiguous. The CDR3 runs to 11 residues. The ends were cut back, 6 bases at V and 1 base at J, with 3 bases in the middle. From germline, CDR1 is WSHSY and CDR2 SAAADI. The CDR3 DNA is TGCGCCAGCAGCGGCCAAGAGACCCAGTACTTC. Residues: CASSGQETQYF.

The chain links TRBV28 to TRBJ1-2; D remains unclear. The CDR3 is 12 residues long. Germline V gene data show CDR1 as MDHEN and CDR2 as SYDVKM. The ends were cut back, 4 bases at V and 5 bases at J, with 8 bases in the middle. CDR3 loop: CASSSNEYGYTF. CDR3 coding DNA: TGTGCCAGCAGTTCGAACGAATATGGCTACACCTTC.

The chain combines TRBV2 with TRBJ2-2; 9 bases map to TRBD2. The CDR3 has 17 amino acids. V trimming: 4 bases; J trimming: 1 base; junction bases outside the gene matches: 7. Germline V gene data show CDR1 as SNHLY and CDR2 as FYNNEI. DNA for the CDR3: TGTGCCAGCAGTGTACGCGGGGGGGCCTTGAACACCGGGGAGCTGTTTTTT. It codes for CASSVRGGALNTGELFF.

J is TRBJ2-3 and V is TRBV12-5; 7 bases agree with TRBD1. This CDR3 is built from 16 residues. Germline-derived CDR1 and CDR2 are LGHNT and FRNRAP. With V trimmed by 1 base and J by 3 bases, 7 bases remained unmatched. In DNA, the CDR3 is TGTGCTAGTGGTTTGGGCTCGGGACAGCTAACAGATACGCAGTATTTT. Amino acid sequence: CASGLGSGQLTDTQYF.

This chain joins TRBV5-1 and TRBJ2-1; D not certain. This CDR3 is built from 14 residues. V gave up 0 bases and J gave up 7 bases, with 11 bases separating them. Germline CDR1 reads SGHRS; CDR2 reads YFSETQ. The DNA of the CDR3 is TGCGCCAGCAGCTTGGGTAGGGAAGGGAATGAGCAGTTCTTC. It translates to CASSLGREGNEQFF. The complete variable domain, with remaining parts taken from reference TRBV5-1 and TRBJ2-1, reads KAGVTQTPRYLIKTRGQQVTLSCSPISGHRSVSWYQQTPGQGLQFLFEYFSETQRNKGNFPGRFSGRQFSNSRSEMNVSTLELGDSALYLCASSLGREGNEQFFGPGTRLTVL.

The V and J genes are TRBV7-3 and TRBJ1-1; D gene unclear. In germline, CDR1 is SGHTA, CDR2 FQGTGA. The CDR3 is made up of 13 amino acids. The ends were cut back, 5 bases at V and 1 base at J, with 8 bases in the middle. This chain's CDR3 is CASSRGPNTEAFF. In nucleotides, the CDR3 is TGTGCCAGCAGCAGAGGACCGAACACTGAAGCTTTCTTT.

The chain carries TRBV7-6 and TRBJ1-3, with D maybe TRBD1 (5 bases). V lost 5 bases, J lost 4 bases, and 18 bases lay in between. CDR3 length: 16 amino acids. Germline loops: CDR1 SGHVS, CDR2 FNYEAQ. The DNA for the CDR3 is TGTGCCAGCAGCCCCCTTCTGGGGGAAGGGGGAAACACCATATATTTT. Encoded protein: CASSPLLGEGGNTIYF. The complete variable domain, with remaining parts taken from reference TRBV7-6 and TRBJ1-3, reads GAGVSQSPRYKVTKRGQDVALRCDPISGHVSLYWYRQALGQGPEFLTYFNYEAQQDKSGLPNDRFSAERPEGSISTLTIQRTEQRDSAMYRCASSPLLGEGGNTIYFGEGSWLTVV.

The chain recombines TRBV18 with TRBJ2-7; D may match TRBD1 or TRBD2 (5 bases each). Trimming stripped 4 bases from V and 0 bases from J, with 13 bases between. The CDR3 is made up of 15 amino acids. The germline V gene has CDR1 KGHSH and CDR2 LQKENI. This CDR3 reads CASSRGSGTSYEQYF. CDR3 DNA sequence: TGTGCCAGCTCACGGGGTTCGGGGACCTCCTACGAGCAGTACTTC.

The rearrangement links TRBV16 to TRBJ2-2, with D uncertain. Germline-derived CDR1 and CDR2 are KGHSY and FQNENV. This CDR3 has 15 residues. V gave up 0 bases and J gave up 0 bases, with 5 bases separating them. The CDR3 here is CASSQSATNTGELFF. The CDR3 nucleotides read TGTGCCAGCAGCCAATCAGCAACGAACACCGGGGAGCTGTTTTTT.

This chain links TRBV7-6 with TRBJ1-3, with unresolved D. The germline V gene encodes CDR1 SGHVS and CDR2 FNYEAQ. The CDR3 runs to 15 residues. Deletions cut 5 bases from V and 0 bases from J, with 11 bases between. CDR3 residues: CASSPLEISGNTIYF. The CDR3 nucleotides read TGTGCCAGCAGCCCCCTCGAGATCTCTGGAAACACCATATATTTT.

This rearrangement joins TRBV4-2 to TRBJ2-3; 8 positions agree with TRBD2. Trimming cost V 4 bases and J 0 bases; bases outside gene matches: 21. The CDR3 extends over 21 amino acids. The germline V gene encodes CDR1 LGHNA and CDR2 YNFKEQ. CDR3 DNA sequence: TGTGCCAGCAGCCCCTACAAAATGTCCGGACTAGCTGCCCCTAGCACAGATACGCAGTATTTT. As protein: CASSPYKMSGLAAPSTDTQYF.

A single count supports this clone. The rearrangement links TRBV5-1 to TRBJ2-7; the D gene is possibly TRBD2 (5 bases). V was trimmed by 2 bases and J by 0 bases, leaving 12 bases between them. Germline assignment: CDR1 SGHRS and CDR2 YFSETQ. The CDR3 contains 15 residues. CDR3 in DNA: TGCGCCAGCAGCTTAGGAGTAGGGAGCTCCTACGAGCAGTACTTC. This sequence encodes CASSLGVGSSYEQYF.

The genes are TRBV14 and TRBJ2-1; 10 positions match TRBD2. In germline, CDR1 is SGHDN, CDR2 FVKESK. The CDR3 has 20 residues. The J segment lost 0 bases and the V segment lost 0 bases, leaving 11 bases of the junction unmatched. CDR3 DNA: TGTGCCAGCAGCCAAGAGTCTAGCGGGGGTTTTTCAAGCTCCTACAATGAGCAGTTCTTC. Translation: CASSQESSGGFSSSYNEQFF.

The genes are TRBV5-6 and TRBJ1-3; D might be TRBD1 (5 bases). This CDR3 has 16 amino acids. Deletions cut 0 bases from V and 2 bases from J, with 12 bases between. Germline V gene lookup returns CDR1 SGHDT and CDR2 YYEEEE. Here the CDR3 DNA reads TGTGCCAGCAGCTTGGGACTTCAGGGAGCTGGAAACACCATATATTTT. Protein: CASSLGLQGAGNTIYF.

DNA of the CDR3: TGTGCCAGCAGAACCGGGGTTGAAGCTTTCTTT. It is translated as CASRTGVEAFF. The V and J genes are TRBV6-5 and TRBJ1-1; D not certain. Germline V gives CDR1 MNHEY, CDR2 SVGAGI. There are 11 residues in the CDR3. Trimming stripped 6 bases from V and 7 bases from J, with 9 bases between.